Below are 23 T cell receptor beta chains sequenced from a single sample in a study of technical replicates of blood from a handful of donors. The data were produced by immunoSEQ multiplex PCR, yet TCRdb's version contains in-frame clones alone and is incomplete. This sample carries about 76,000 clones, around 86% of them seen once, and the ten largest clones take 4.5% to 5.5%. The source material was PBMCs. These receptors all come from a human donor in good health. Some clones in this sample may be carry-over from other donors' samples.

This clone was recorded only once. The CDR3 coding sequence is TGCGCCAGCAGCTTGACCGGGACAGGGATAATGTCCTATAATTCACCCCTCCACTTT. Its protein product is CASSLTGTGIMSYNSPLHF. The chain uses TRBV5-1 and TRBJ1-6, with 9 bases aligning to TRBD1. This CDR3 region has 19 residues. Looked up from germline, CDR1 is SGHRS and CDR2 is YFSETQ. The ends lost 1 base at V and 1 base at J; junction bases unmatched: 9.

The genes are TRBV7-9 and TRBJ2-7; D may be TRBD1 (5 bases). The CDR3 contains 14 residues. From germline, CDR1 is SEHNR and CDR2 FQNEAQ (reference sequence). V shed 1 base and J shed 0 bases, with 7 bases lying between them. CDR3 DNA sequence: TGTGCCAGCAGCTTAGTTGACAGCTCCTACGAGCAGTACTTC. It codes for CASSLVDSSYEQYF.

The chain couples TRBV19 to TRBJ2-6, with D tentatively TRBD2 (6 bases). Germline V lookup: CDR1 LNHDA, CDR2 SQIVND (reference sequence). This CDR3 spans 15 amino acids. With 3 bases removed from V and 1 base from J, the gap between germline ends came to 7 bases. The CDR3 loop reads CASSMAGSGANVLTF. The CDR3 DNA is TGTGCCAGTAGTATGGCGGGGTCTGGGGCCAACGTCCTGACTTTC.

The chain joins TRBV2 to TRBJ1-6, with 10 nucleotides matching TRBD1. The V gene's germline CDR1 is SNHLY and CDR2 FYNNEI. The J segment lost 9 bases and the V segment lost 6 bases, leaving 11 bases of the junction unmatched. The CDR3 has 16 residues. CDR3 DNA: TGTGCCAGCAGCAGGGACAGGGGAAGTCTTGGTTCACCCCTCCACTTT. Translated, it gives CASSRDRGSLGSPLHF.

CDR3: CASNDRYEQYF. The CDR3 DNA follows: TGTGCCAGCAACGACAGATACGAGCAGTACTTC. The genes are TRBV25-1 and TRBJ2-7, with a tentative D call TRBD1 (5 bases). This CDR3 is 11 amino acids long. V lost 7 bases, J lost 4 bases, and 8 bases lay in between. From germline, CDR1 is MGHDK and CDR2 SYGVNS.

The chain combines TRBV4-2 with TRBJ2-1; 11 bases fit TRBD2. With V trimmed by 6 bases and J by 0 bases, 7 bases remained unmatched. Germline CDR1 and CDR2: LGHNA and YNFKEQ. CDR3 length: 17 amino acids. CDR3 in DNA: TGTGCCAGCAGACAACTAGCGGGGGCCGCCTCCTACAATGAGCAGTTCTTC. Protein: CASRQLAGAASYNEQFF.

This chain uses TRBV14 with TRBJ1-1, with D perhaps TRBD1 (5 bases). Germline V gives CDR1 SGHDN, CDR2 FVKESK. V lost 3 bases and J lost 4, with 27 bases in between. This CDR3 region has 19 residues. This chain's CDR3 is CASSQPRPGLGVGGTEAFF. The DNA for the CDR3 is TGTGCCAGCAGCCAGCCCCGGCCAGGGTTAGGGGTGGGAGGCACTGAAGCTTTCTTT.

This clone was seen only once. The chain couples TRBV2 to TRBJ2-3, with 7 nucleotides matching TRBD1. The V segment lost 7 bases and the J segment 4 bases; nucleotides outside the gene matches: 8. The germline V gene has CDR1 SNHLY and CDR2 FYNNEI. The CDR3 consists of 14 residues. The CDR3 loop reads CASMNPRGSDTQYF. The CDR3 DNA sequence: TGTGCCAGCATGAACCCCAGGGGGTCAGATACGCAGTATTTT.

V gene TRBV7-9 combines with J gene TRBJ2-7; tentatively, D is TRBD2 (6 bases). The CDR3 has 13 residues. Trimming cost V 3 bases and J 6 bases, with 12 bases left between them. Germline V gives CDR1 SEHNR, CDR2 FQNEAQ (reference sequence). The CDR3 coding sequence is TGTGCCAGCAGCTTGGAGGGGTGGGCCGAGCAGTACTTC. Its translation is CASSLEGWAEQYF.

The chain joins TRBV9 to TRBJ2-2, with 8 bases fitting TRBD2. CDR1 and CDR2 from the germline V gene are SGDLS and YYNGEE. The length of the CDR3 is 15 residues. The V and J ends lost 3 bases and 1 base, in that order; junction bases with no gene match: 2. This CDR3 is CASSAGGQNTGELFF. DNA for the CDR3: TGTGCCAGCAGCGCGGGGGGGCAGAACACCGGGGAGCTGTTTTTT.

V and J are TRBV6-1 and TRBJ2-7; 8 bases are shared with TRBD1. The CDR3 length is 14 residues. V was clipped by 5 bases and J by 0 bases; unmatched bases: 3. Germline CDR1 and CDR2: MNHNS and SASEGT. The CDR3 sequence: CASSPQGGSYEQYF. The CDR3 nucleotides read TGTGCCAGCAGTCCACAGGGGGGCTCCTACGAGCAGTACTTC.

The V gene is TRBV21-1, the J gene TRBJ2-5; the D call in the table, TRBD2, was not verified against the DNA. TRBV21-1 is listed as a pseudogene. The CDR3 has 14 amino acids. This CDR3 reads CASILGRAPETQYF. The CDR3 DNA is TGTGCCAGCATACTCGGGAGGGCCCCAGAGACCCAGTACTTC.

This chain connects TRBV21-1 to TRBJ1-6. TRBV21-1 is recorded as a pseudogene. The CDR3 contains 17 residues. The CDR3 loop is CASSKLRIRDWRSSLHF. The CDR3 coding sequence is TGTGCCAGCAGCAAATTACGAATCAGGGACTGGAGAAGTTCCCTCCACTTT.

The J gene is TRBJ1-6, the V gene TRBV6-5, with D hard to call. The germline gives CDR1 MNHEY, CDR2 SVGAGI. V was cut by 4 bases and J by 2 bases, with 12 bases left in between. The CDR3 loop spans 16 amino acids. CDR3: CASSSQPRTYNSPLHF. In DNA form, the CDR3 reads TGTGCCAGCAGTTCGCAGCCTAGGACCTATAATTCACCCCTCCACTTT.

The chain's CDR3 is CASSLADSGNTIYF. As DNA, the CDR3 is TGTGCCAGCAGCTTGGCAGACTCTGGAAACACCATATATTTT. V usage is TRBV5-6 and J usage is TRBJ1-3; D is unresolved. Germline CDR1 is SGHDT and CDR2 is YYEEEE. Trimming left V 0 bases short and J 0 bases short, with 4 bases between. The CDR3 spans 14 residues.

This clone appeared a single time. This chain links TRBV7-9 with TRBJ2-7, with 7 positions matching TRBD1. This CDR3 contains 15 residues. V shed 6 bases, J shed 3 bases, and the junction held 11 bases outside the gene matches. Germline CDR1 and CDR2: SEHNR and FQNEAQ (reference sequence). For the CDR3, the DNA is TGTGCCAGCAGTTACATAGAGACAGGGAACTACGAGCAGTACTTC. This sequence encodes CASSYIETGNYEQYF.

The rearrangement uses TRBV7-2 and TRBJ2-7, with D possibly TRBD1 on 6 matching bases. The V gene lost 5 bases and the J gene lost 5 bases, with 19 bases spanning the gap. The CDR3 sequence is 15 residues long. Germline V CDR1 and CDR2: SGHTA, FQGNSA. The CDR3 DNA is TGTGCCAGCAGCCCCCCCGAACAGGGAAACAACGAGCAGTACTTC. Translated, it gives CASSPPEQGNNEQYF.

The chain joins TRBV11-2 to TRBJ2-3; 12 bases map to TRBD2. V dropped 6 bases and J dropped 4; count of bases not matched to a gene: 5. The CDR3 contains 15 residues. Looked up from germline, CDR1 is SGHAT and CDR2 is FQNNGV. DNA of the CDR3: TGTGCCAGCAGGTGGACTAGCGGGACCCCAGATACGCAGTATTTT. This codes for CASRWTSGTPDTQYF.

The chain carries TRBV9 and TRBJ2-1; possible D gene TRBD2, 6 bases. CDR1 is SGDLS and CDR2 is YYNGEE in the germline V gene. Between the trimmed V and J ends, which lost 0 bases and 5 bases, there was a span of 18 bases. The CDR3 is 17 amino acids. DNA for the CDR3: TGTGCCAGCAGCGTAGGGGGTAGCGGCGGATCTAACAATGAGCAGTTCTTC. As protein: CASSVGGSGGSNNEQFF.

The chain is built from TRBV7-9 and TRBJ2-2, with 7 bases identical to TRBD1. Per the germline V gene, CDR1 is SEHNR and CDR2 is FQNEAQ (reference sequence). V lost 5 bases to trimming and J lost 5 bases; unmatched junction nucleotides: 5. The length of the CDR3 is 14 residues. The CDR3 region is CASSPRQGTGELFF. In DNA, the CDR3 is TGTGCCAGCAGCCCCCGACAGGGAACCGGGGAGCTGTTTTTT. Looking up the rest from reference TRBV7-9 and TRBJ2-2 gives the full variable domain: DTGVSQNPRHKITKRGQNVTFRCDPISEHNRLYWYRQTLGQGPEFLTYFQNEAQLEKSRLLSDRFSAERPKGSFSTLEIQRTEQGDSAMYLCASSPRQGTGELFFGEGSRLTVL.

This rearrangement joins TRBV6-5 to TRBJ2-3; possibly TRBD2 for D (6 bases). CDR3 length equals 15 residues. Germline values: CDR1 MNHEY, CDR2 SVGAGI. Trimming took 2 bases from V and 2 from J, leaving 11 bases between them. The CDR3 nucleotides are TGTGCCAGCAGTTACGGGGCTAGCGCCACAGATACGCAGTATTTT. Residues: CASSYGASATDTQYF.

In DNA form, the CDR3 reads TGTGCCAGCAGTAGTTCCGGCGGGGCTTTCTTT. It codes for CASSSSGGAFF. The chain joins TRBV2 to TRBJ1-1; D not resolved. V was cut by 5 bases and J by 11 bases, with 12 bases left in between. CDR1 and CDR2 (germline): SNHLY, FYNNEI. CDR3 length equals 11 residues.

Only a few counts were recorded for this clone. The chain joins TRBV2 to TRBJ1-5, with 7 bases fitting TRBD1. The CDR3 extends over 15 amino acids. Germline V gene sequence: CDR1 SNHLY, CDR2 FYNNEI. V dropped 6 bases and J dropped 0; count of bases not matched to a gene: 5. For the CDR3, the DNA is TGTGCCAGCAGCGACAGGGCTTATAGCAATCAGCCCCAGCATTTT. This encodes CASSDRAYSNQPQHF. The variable domain in full, with the rest retrieved from reference TRBV2 and TRBJ1-5, is EPEVTQTPSHQVTQMGQEVILRCVPISNHLYFYWYRQILGQKVEFLVSFYNNEISEKSEIFDDQFSVERPDGSNFTLKIRSTKLEDSAMYFCASSDRAYSNQPQHFGDGTRLSIL.